This TCR beta chain was identified in a study of long-term antiretroviral therapy in people with HIV. Germline V gene data show CDR1 as MNHEY and CDR2 as SVGAGI. V lost 6 bases and J 1 base, leaving 15 bases between the germline ends. The CDR3 loop spans 15 amino acids. The assay, immunoSEQ v3.0, was run at survey level. TCRdb keeps only in-frame clones here, not all; method: immunoSEQ multiplex PCR. The data contain 20,000 to 25,000 clones, over 75% of them singletons. The material was unsorted PBMCs, obtained 0.2 years before starting antiretroviral therapy. The rearrangement links TRBV6-5 to TRBJ1-1; tentatively, D is TRBD1 (6 bases). The clonotype originates from a man between 18 and 35 years old with HIV. CDR3 protein: CASSSTGLRNTEAFF. The CDR3 DNA reads TGTGCCAGCAGCTCGACAGGTCTAAGGAACACTGAAGCTTTCTTT.